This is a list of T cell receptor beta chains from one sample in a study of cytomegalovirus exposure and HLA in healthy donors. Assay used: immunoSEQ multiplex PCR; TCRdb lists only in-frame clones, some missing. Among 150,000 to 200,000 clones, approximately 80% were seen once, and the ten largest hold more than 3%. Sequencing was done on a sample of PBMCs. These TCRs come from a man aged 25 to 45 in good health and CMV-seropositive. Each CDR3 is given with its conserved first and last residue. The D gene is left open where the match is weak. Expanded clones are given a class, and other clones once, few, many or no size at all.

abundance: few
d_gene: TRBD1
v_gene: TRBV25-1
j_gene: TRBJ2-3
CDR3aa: CASSEYGSGGELADTQYF
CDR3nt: TGTGCCAGCAGTGAATATGGGTCAGGGGGCGAGTTGGCAGATACGCAGTATTTT

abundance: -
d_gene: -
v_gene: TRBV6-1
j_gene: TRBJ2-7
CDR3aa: CASRPGQRSSYEQYF
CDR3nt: TGTGCCAGCAGGCCCGGACAGCGGAGCTCCTACGAGCAGTACTTC

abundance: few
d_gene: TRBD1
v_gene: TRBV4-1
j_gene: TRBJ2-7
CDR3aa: CASSLWTGQGEQYF
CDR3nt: TGCGCCAGCAGCCTTTGGACAGGCCAGGGGGAGCAGTACTTC

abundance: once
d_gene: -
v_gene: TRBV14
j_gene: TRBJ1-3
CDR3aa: CASSPLYGRIGNTIYF
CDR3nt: TGTGCCAGCAGCCCGTTGTATGGCAGGATCGGAAACACCATATATTTT

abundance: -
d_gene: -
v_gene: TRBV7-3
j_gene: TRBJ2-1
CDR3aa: CASSFGANEQFF
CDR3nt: TGTGCCAGCAGCTTTGGGGCGAATGAGCAGTTCTTC

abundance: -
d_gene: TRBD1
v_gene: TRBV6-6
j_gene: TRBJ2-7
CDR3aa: CASRRQGDISSYEQYF
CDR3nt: TGTGCCAGCAGACGACAGGGCGATATTAGCTCCTACGAGCAGTACTTC

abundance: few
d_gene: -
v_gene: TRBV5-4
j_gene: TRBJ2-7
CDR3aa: CASSLYSGYEQYF
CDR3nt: TGTGCCAGCAGCTTGTATTCGGGCTACGAGCAGTACTTC

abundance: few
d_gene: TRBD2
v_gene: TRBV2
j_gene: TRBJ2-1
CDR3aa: CASSWSGVYNEQFF
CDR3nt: TGTGCCAGCAGTTGGAGCGGGGTTTACAATGAGCAGTTCTTC

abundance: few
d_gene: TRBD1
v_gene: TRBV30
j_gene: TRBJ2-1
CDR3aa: CAWTTGGNEQFF
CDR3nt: TGTGCCTGGACCACAGGGGGCAATGAGCAGTTCTTC

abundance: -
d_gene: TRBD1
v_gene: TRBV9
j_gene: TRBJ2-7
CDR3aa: CASSVGGQGSYEQYF
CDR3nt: TGTGCCAGCAGCGTGGGGGGACAGGGATCCTACGAGCAGTACTTC

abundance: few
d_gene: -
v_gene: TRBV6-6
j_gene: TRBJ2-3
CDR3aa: CASTYGTDTQYF
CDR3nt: TGTGCCAGCACCTACGGCACAGATACGCAGTATTTT

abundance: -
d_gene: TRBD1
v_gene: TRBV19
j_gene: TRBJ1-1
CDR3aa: CASSNRDSNTEAFF
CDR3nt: TGTGCCAGTAGTAACCGGGACAGCAACACTGAAGCTTTCTTT